The 21 T cell receptor beta chains presented below share a single source sample, sequenced in a study of T-cell memory formation after mild COVID-19. In TCRdb, the 5' RACE reads were re-called with MiXCR into one record per CDR3 protein. The table records about 340,000 distinct CDR3 sequences, 20% to 25% of them present only once. The sample was PBMCs or a T cell subset sorted from them (not recorded which). The receptors shown here come from a man between 18 and 29 years old who had mild COVID-19 (a few samples of this study predate the infection). Cell type and time point are not known.

This clonotype was counted ten times or more. This chain links TRBV6-5 with TRBJ1-3; perhaps TRBD1 as D (6 bases). Germline V gene data show CDR1 as MNHEY and CDR2 as SVGAGI. The CDR3 has 16 residues. Trimming removed 5 bases from V and 0 bases from J, with 14 bases in between. In DNA form, the CDR3 reads TGTGCCAGCAGTCCAGGGGCGGGGAGCTCTGGAAACACCATATATTTT. The encoded protein is CASSPGAGSSGNTIYF.

This clonotype was seen a handful of times. The chain joins TRBV7-2 to TRBJ2-3, with 13 bases aligning to TRBD2. CDR1 and CDR2 from the germline V gene are SGHTA and FQGNSA. V lost 8 bases, J lost 3 bases, and 5 bases stayed unmatched. The CDR3 runs to 15 residues. CDR3 bases: TGTGCCAGCGGTACTAGCGGGGGGGGAACAGATACGCAGTATTTT. Protein sequence: CASGTSGGGTDTQYF.

The chain recombines TRBV2 with TRBJ2-1, with TRBD2 matching over 11 bases. The CDR3 is 14 residues long. Germline loops: CDR1 SNHLY, CDR2 FYNNEI. Trimming at V came to 10 bases and at J to 9 bases, leaving 11 bases not matched to a gene. The CDR3 DNA is TGTGCCACTTCGACTAGCGGGACTACTTTTGAGCAGTTCTTC. Translating it yields CATSTSGTTFEQFF.

The chain combines TRBV5-1 with TRBJ2-7, with D perhaps being TRBD1 or TRBD2 (5 bases each). Germline-derived CDR1 and CDR2 are SGHRS and YFSETQ. Trimming stripped 4 bases from V and 5 bases from J, with 10 bases between. This CDR3 spans 12 amino acids. The CDR3 loop reads CASSPRGDEQYF. The CDR3 DNA follows: TGCGCCAGCAGCCCGAGGGGCGACGAGCAGTACTTC.

This clonotype has a handful of counts. The chain uses TRBV15 and TRBJ2-7; the D is unclear. The CDR3 sequence is 11 residues long. Trimming left V 6 bases short and J 2 bases short, with 5 bases between. Per the germline V gene, CDR1 is LNHNV and CDR2 is YYDKDF (reference sequence). The CDR3 DNA sequence: TGTGCCACCAGATGGGCCTACGAGCAGTACGTC. Translating it yields CATRWAYEQYV.

This clonotype has a handful of counts. The rearrangement links TRBV7-9 to TRBJ2-3, with D possibly being TRBD1 or TRBD2 (5 bases each). Trimming stripped 1 base from V and 0 bases from J, with 20 bases between. From germline, CDR1 is SEHNR and CDR2 FQNEAQ (reference sequence). This CDR3 has 19 amino acids. The CDR3 DNA is TGTGCCAGCAGCTTAGTGAGGGGTTCCCTGACCGACAGCACAGATACGCAGTATTTT. Protein product: CASSLVRGSLTDSTDTQYF.

This clonotype has a handful of counts. V and J are TRBV18 and TRBJ2-5; D unclear. CDR1 is KGHSH and CDR2 is LQKENI in the germline V gene. V gave up 3 bases and J gave up 2 bases, with 10 bases separating them. The CDR3 runs 14 residues. The CDR3 sequence is CASSPTRVQETQYF. DNA of the CDR3: TGTGCCAGCTCACCGACACGCGTTCAAGAGACCCAGTACTTC.

Here the CDR3 DNA reads TGCAGTGCCTCCTGGGACAGGGGTAACGGGGAGCTGTTTTTT. This translates into CSASWDRGNGELFF. This rearrangement joins TRBV20-1 to TRBJ2-2; 10 bases line up with TRBD1. This CDR3 contains 14 residues. Germline lookup yields CDR1 DFQATT and CDR2 SNEGSKA (reference sequence). With V trimmed by 6 bases and J by 7 bases, 8 bases remained unmatched.

This clonotype was counted between two and nine times. The CDR3 spells CASSLEDGVYEQYF. The CDR3 DNA reads as TGTGCCAGCAGCTTAGAGGACGGAGTCTACGAGCAGTACTTC. J is TRBJ2-7 and V is TRBV7-9; D is unclear. Trimming pared 1 base from V and 3 bases from J, leaving 10 bases between. The germline V gene encodes CDR1 SEHNR and CDR2 FQNEAQ (reference sequence). The CDR3 loop spans 14 amino acids.

V and J are TRBV27 and TRBJ1-2, with D possibly matching TRBD1 (5 bases). Germline V CDR1 and CDR2: MNHEY, SMNVEV (reference sequence). Trimming took off 3 bases at V and 4 bases at J, with 9 bases between the two ends. This CDR3 is 13 amino acids long. The CDR3 coding sequence is TGTGCCAGCAGTTTTGCCAGGGCCTATGGCTACACCTTC. This sequence encodes CASSFARAYGYTF.

This clonotype was observed a few times. V gene TRBV28 combines with J gene TRBJ2-6; unclear D gene. Trimming took 6 bases from V and 1 from J, leaving 10 bases between them. The CDR3 has 15 amino acids. CDR1 MDHEN and CDR2 SYDVKM come from the germline V gene. The CDR3 sequence is CASSNRVSGANVLTF. CDR3 DNA: TGTGCCAGCAGCAATAGGGTATCTGGGGCCAACGTCCTGACTTTC.

A few counts support this clonotype. This rearrangement joins TRBV7-2 to TRBJ2-1, with a weak D call TRBD2 (5 bases). CDR1 SGHTA and CDR2 FQGNSA come from the germline V gene. Between the trimmed V and J ends, which lost 5 bases and 0 bases, there was a span of 14 bases. The CDR3 loop spans 16 amino acids. CDR3 sequence reads: CASSPEAGVSYNEQFF. The CDR3 DNA follows: TGTGCCAGCAGCCCCGAGGCGGGTGTCTCCTACAATGAGCAGTTCTTC.

The chain employs TRBV6-6 and TRBJ2-1; 9 nucleotides agree with TRBD1. The CDR3 contains 16 residues. In germline, CDR1 is MNHNY, CDR2 SVGAGI (reference sequence). The V gene end was trimmed by 6 bases and the J gene end by 4 bases; junction bases not matched to a gene: 10. The CDR3 loop reads CASSYGGQGPYNEQFF. CDR3 sequence (DNA): TGTGCCAGCAGCTACGGGGGACAGGGACCATACAATGAGCAGTTCTTC.

This chain links TRBV12-3 or TRBV12-4 with TRBJ1-1; D remains ambiguous. The CDR3 contains 14 residues. Trimming removed 1 base from V and 1 base from J, with 7 bases in between. The chain's CDR3 is CASSLVGKNTEAFF. CDR3 DNA: TGTGCCAGCAGTTTAGTTGGTAAGAACACTGAAGCTTTCTTT.

CDR3 nucleotides: TGTGCCAGCCAGGGGGCCGGGCTAACAGATACGCAGTATTTT. Its protein is CASQGAGLTDTQYF. V and J are TRBV28 and TRBJ2-3, with TRBD1 identical over 8 bases. The ends lost 8 bases at V and 3 bases at J; junction bases unmatched: 7. The CDR3 consists of 14 residues. Germline V gives CDR1 MDHEN, CDR2 SYDVKM.

The sample holds a few counts of this clonotype. J is TRBJ1-5 and V is TRBV6-2 or TRBV6-3, with 7 positions matching TRBD1. V shed 0 bases, J shed 4 bases, and the junction held 12 bases outside the gene matches. The CDR3 has 18 residues. The germline V gene has CDR1 MNHEY and CDR2 SVGEGT. As DNA, the CDR3 is TGTGCCAGCAGTTACTCCGGACGTTCCGACAGGGCGAATCAGCCCCAGCATTTT. Translated: CASSYSGRSDRANQPQHF.

The chain joins TRBV14 to TRBJ2-6; tentatively, D is TRBD1 or TRBD2 (5 bases each). CDR3 length: 13 amino acids. Per the germline V gene, CDR1 is SGHDN and CDR2 is FVKESK. The V and J ends lost 3 bases and 8 bases respectively, with 8 bases between them. The CDR3 coding sequence is TGTGCCAGCAGCCAGGGGACGACCAACGTCCTGACTTTC. Amino acids: CASSQGTTNVLTF.

The V and J genes are TRBV20-1 and TRBJ2-2; 7 bases agree with TRBD2. This CDR3 spans 14 amino acids. The V segment lost 6 bases and the J segment 2 bases; nucleotides outside the gene matches: 6. CDR1 and CDR2 (germline): DFQATT, SNEGSKA (reference sequence). CDR3 sequence (DNA): TGCAGTGCCATCCGGGGGGTTAACACCGGGGAGCTGTTTTTT. Residues: CSAIRGVNTGELFF.

A remark on this clonotype: The junction does not match germline at one end; this may be a read error. The chain uses TRBV7-9 and TRBJ1-6; D unresolved. This CDR3 has 13 amino acids. Germline CDR1 is SEHNR and CDR2 is FQNEAQ (reference sequence). The CDR3 DNA reads TGTGCCAGAAGCTTCAGCAGGATCTCAACCCTCCACTTT. Protein product: CARSFSRISTLHF.

This chain connects TRBV7-8 to TRBJ1-5; D is possibly TRBD1 (5 bases). The V end lost 6 bases, the J end lost 2 bases, and 17 bases lay between the germline ends. Germline V CDR1 and CDR2: SGHVS, FQNEAQ. The CDR3 spans 16 residues. The CDR3 region has the DNA TGTGCCAGCAGTTACTGGCGGGGGTATGGCAATCAGCCCCAGCATTTT. Translated: CASSYWRGYGNQPQHF.

J is TRBJ2-2 and V is TRBV3-1, with D maybe TRBD2 (5 bases). The germline V and J ends were trimmed by 6 bases and 8 bases, with 13 bases remaining between them. CDR3 length: 13 amino acids. The V gene's germline CDR1 is LGHDT and CDR2 YNNKEL (reference sequence). CDR3 sequence: CASRDFLDGELFF. In DNA form, the CDR3 reads TGTGCCAGCAGGGACTTCCTGGATGGGGAGCTGTTTTTT.